What follows describes a single TCR beta chain. Caucasian adults living in Nashville, Tennessee, provided all samples. Approximately 95 million PBMCs went into genomic DNA for unsorted samples. CDR3 size: 16 residues. Germline CDR1 and CDR2: KGHSH and LQKENI. V was pared by 6 bases and J by 8 bases, with 25 bases between. This specimen belongs to a study of shared clonotypes between healthy human individuals. Each subset's genomic DNA was split evenly across several immunoSEQ plates. Unsorted PBMC DNA underwent sequencing on ten immunoSEQ deep assay plates. Repertoires were generated with immunoSEQ multiplex PCR, while TCRdb's copy carries only in-frame clones and drops some. Of about 490,000 clones listed, 70% to 85% are singletons.

The clonotype originates from a woman in her thirties or forties in good health. Some clones in this sample may be carry-over from other donors' samples. This chain uses TRBV18 with TRBJ1-1; D might be TRBD1 (6 bases). Specimen: PBMCs. This CDR3 reads CASSPPPQRQAQEAFF. CDR3 nucleotides: TGTGCCAGCTCCCCCCCACCGCAGAGACAGGCCCAAGAAGCTTTCTTT.